These 24 T cell receptor beta chains came from one sample sequenced in a study of blood T cell repertoires in COVID-19. Data came from immunoSEQ multiplex PCR; TCRdb stores just in-frame clones and leaves some out. This sample has roughly 310,000 clones, with around 91% found just once. Sequenced: PBMCs or T cells enriched from blood (not recorded which). These receptors were collected from a woman aged 40 to 49 who had recovered from COVID-19.

V usage is TRBV5-4 and J usage is TRBJ2-7, with 8 bases lining up with TRBD1. The CDR3 totals 13 residues. Germline values: CDR1 SGHNT, CDR2 YYREEE (reference sequence). The trim removed 9 bases at V and 3 bases at J, leaving 8 bases unmatched. The CDR3 DNA sequence: TGTGCCACCAGACAGGGGTCGAACTACGAGCAGTACTTC. Protein: CATRQGSNYEQYF.

The chain links TRBV19 to TRBJ2-6; 7 bases agree with TRBD1. The CDR3 runs to 18 residues. Germline-derived CDR1 and CDR2 are LNHDA and SQIVND (reference sequence). With V trimmed by 7 bases and J by 0 bases, 12 bases remained unmatched. This chain's CDR3 is CASIARDRIFSGANVLTF. The CDR3 DNA is TGTGCCAGTATTGCAAGGGACAGAATTTTCTCTGGGGCCAACGTCCTGACTTTC.

The chain combines TRBV9 with TRBJ1-4; 7 nucleotides match TRBD1. J gave up 0 bases and V 6 bases, and 2 bases lay outside the gene matches. Germline V gene lookup returns CDR1 SGDLS and CDR2 YYNGEE. This CDR3 comprises 14 residues. CDR3: CASMRGPTNEKLFF. The CDR3 region has the DNA TGTGCCAGCATGAGGGGGCCAACTAATGAAAAACTGTTTTTT.

The chain joins TRBV18 to TRBJ1-3; no clear D. Trimming removed 2 bases at V and 4 bases at J, with 9 bases between. Germline values: CDR1 KGHSH, CDR2 LQKENI. The CDR3 is 14 amino acids. The CDR3 coding sequence is TGTGCCAGCTCACCAGCAGATCTGGGAAACACCATATATTTT. Encoded protein: CASSPADLGNTIYF.

The chain has TRBV3-1 (or the pseudogene TRBV3-2) and TRBJ1-2; 9 bases match TRBD1. Germline CDR1 and CDR2: LGHDT and YNNKEL (reference sequence). The CDR3 extends over 15 amino acids. J lost 3 bases, V lost 1 base, and 3 bases had no gene match. The CDR3 nucleotides are TGTGCCAGCAGCCAAGGGACAGGGGCCTACTATGGCTACACCTTC. It yields the protein CASSQGTGAYYGYTF.

This sequence joins TRBV18 and TRBJ2-1, with D uncertain. Germline V lookup: CDR1 KGHSH, CDR2 LQKENI. This CDR3 is 13 amino acids long. The V end lost 4 bases, the J end lost 0 bases, and 4 bases lay between the germline ends. CDR3 coding DNA: TGTGCCAGCTCACAGAGCTCCTACAATGAGCAGTTCTTC. This encodes CASSQSSYNEQFF.

The V gene is TRBV7-9, the J gene TRBJ2-3; 12 nucleotides agree with TRBD2. V shed 10 bases, J shed 7 bases, and the junction held 9 bases outside the gene matches. CDR3 length equals 14 residues. CDR1 is SEHNR and CDR2 is FQNEAQ in the germline V gene (reference sequence). For the CDR3, the DNA is TGTGCCACCGGGCTAGCGGGGGGGATGAATACGCAGTATTTT. This codes for CATGLAGGMNTQYF.

V is TRBV19 and J is TRBJ2-2, with 12 bases aligning to TRBD2. Losses at the gene ends were 4 bases for V and 3 bases for J; bases not matched to a gene: 6. Per germline, CDR1 LNHDA and CDR2 SQIVND (reference sequence). This CDR3 is 17 amino acids long. In DNA, the CDR3 is TGTGCCAGTAGTAAACCGCTAGCGGGGGGGGACACCGGGGAGCTGTTTTTT. It specifies CASSKPLAGGDTGELFF. The complete variable domain, with remaining parts taken from reference TRBV19 and TRBJ2-2, reads DGGITQSPKYLFRKEGQNVTLSCEQNLNHDAMYWYRQDPGQGLRLIYYSQIVNDFQKGDIAEGYSVSREKKESFPLTVTSAQKNPTAFYLCASSKPLAGGDTGELFFGEGSRLTVL.

This clone was seen once. This chain joins TRBV27 and TRBJ2-2, with 13 bases fitting TRBD2. J gave up 3 bases and V 3 bases, and 7 bases lay outside the gene matches. The CDR3 runs to 18 residues. Germline values: CDR1 MNHEY, CDR2 SMNVEV (reference sequence). CDR3 sequence: CASSFRLAGGPHTGELFF. In DNA form, the CDR3 reads TGTGCCAGCAGTTTCCGACTAGCGGGAGGCCCCCACACCGGGGAGCTGTTTTTT.

The chain joins TRBV19 to TRBJ2-5, with TRBD2 matching 8 bases. CDR1 is LNHDA and CDR2 is SQIVND in the germline V gene (reference sequence). The CDR3 contains 15 residues. Trimming at V came to 5 bases and at J to 5 bases, leaving 10 bases not matched to a gene. The chain's CDR3 is CASSSRRAGDETQYF. CDR3 DNA sequence: TGTGCCAGTAGTTCCCGTCGAGCGGGGGACGAGACCCAGTACTTC. The variable domain in full, with the rest retrieved from reference TRBV19 and TRBJ2-5, is DGGITQSPKYLFRKEGQNVTLSCEQNLNHDAMYWYRQDPGQGLRLIYYSQIVNDFQKGDIAEGYSVSREKKESFPLTVTSAQKNPTAFYLCASSSRRAGDETQYFGPGTRLLVL.

This clone is a singleton in its sample. The chain carries TRBV6-5 and TRBJ2-3; 10 nucleotides match TRBD2. The V segment lost 5 bases and the J segment 2 bases; nucleotides outside the gene matches: 4. CDR3 size: 15 residues. CDR1 MNHEY and CDR2 SVGAGI come from the germline V gene. The CDR3: CASSLAGVATDTQYF. The CDR3 nucleotides read TGTGCCAGCAGTCTAGCGGGGGTTGCCACAGATACGCAGTATTTT.

As for this clone: The identical CDR3 is also encoded by other nucleotide sequences in the sample. The chain is built from TRBV28 and TRBJ1-5; 8 bases match TRBD1. There are 14 residues in the CDR3. V lost 3 bases to trimming and J lost 2 bases; unmatched junction nucleotides: 0. Germline loops: CDR1 MDHEN, CDR2 SYDVKM. The CDR3 sequence is CASSLTGGNQPQHF. The CDR3 DNA is TGTGCCAGCAGTTTGACAGGGGGCAATCAGCCCCAGCATTTT.

The genes are TRBV5-1 and TRBJ2-2; 11 bases fit TRBD2. The CDR3 extends over 17 amino acids. The germline V gene encodes CDR1 SGHRS and CDR2 YFSETQ. The V gene end was trimmed by 4 bases and the J gene end by 4 bases; junction bases not matched to a gene: 9. The chain's CDR3 is CASSTSTSGSVTGELFF. In DNA form, the CDR3 reads TGCGCCAGCAGCACTAGTACTAGCGGGAGTGTCACCGGGGAGCTGTTTTTT.

The chain links TRBV7-2 to TRBJ2-3; TRBD2 agrees at 8 bases. The CDR3 runs to 14 residues. Germline assignment: CDR1 SGHTA and CDR2 FQGNSA. J gave up 6 bases and V 2 bases, and 4 bases lay outside the gene matches. The CDR3 DNA is TGTGCCAGCAGCTTACAGCGGGAGATGGATACGCAGTATTTT. Encoded protein: CASSLQREMDTQYF.

V and J are TRBV11-3 and TRBJ2-3; 7 bases are a match to TRBD1. The CDR3 runs 14 residues. J gave up 4 bases and V 5 bases, and 6 bases lay outside the gene matches. Germline V gene data show CDR1 as SGHNT and CDR2 as YENEEA. The CDR3 bases are TGTGCCAGCAGCCCACAGGGGCGATCAGATACGCAGTATTTT. Residues: CASSPQGRSDTQYF.

The chain employs TRBV28 and TRBJ2-7, with TRBD1 identical over 8 bases. V was pared by 3 bases and J by 2 bases, with 9 bases of the junction left unmatched. The CDR3 has 16 residues. The germline CDR1 and CDR2 sequences are MDHEN and SYDVKM. CDR3 DNA: TGTGCCAGCAGTTTCCCACGGACAGGGTTCACCTACGAGCAGTACTTC. Its protein product is CASSFPRTGFTYEQYF.

The chain has TRBV28 and TRBJ1-2; tentatively, D is TRBD1 (5 bases). The CDR3 runs to 13 residues. The germline CDR1 and CDR2 sequences are MDHEN and SYDVKM. Between the trimmed V and J ends, which lost 3 bases and 7 bases, there was a span of 12 bases. CDR3 in DNA: TGTGCCAGCAGTTTTCGACATAGGGGTGGCTACACCTTC. Translating it yields CASSFRHRGGYTF.

J is TRBJ2-4 and V is TRBV4-1; TRBD1 matches at 10 bases. CDR1 and CDR2 from the germline V gene are MGHRA and YSYEKL. V shed 5 bases and J 0 bases; nucleotides not matched to a gene: 10. This CDR3 has 18 residues. The CDR3 sequence is CASSTGTGVIIAKNIQYF. CDR3 sequence (DNA): TGCGCCAGCAGCACCGGGACAGGGGTAATAATAGCCAAAAACATTCAGTACTTC.

The chain combines TRBV6-5 with TRBJ1-1; D call uncertain. Trimming pared 2 bases from V and 4 bases from J, leaving 5 bases between. The CDR3 runs to 12 residues. Germline V gives CDR1 MNHEY, CDR2 SVGAGI. CDR3 in amino acids: CASSYPITEAFF. The CDR3 nucleotides are TGTGCCAGCAGTTACCCTATCACTGAAGCTTTCTTT.

This clone is a singleton in its sample. The chain links TRBV6-4 to TRBJ2-2; 7 nucleotides agree with TRBD1. The CDR3 has 16 residues. Trimming at V came to 4 bases and at J to 2 bases, leaving 7 bases not matched to a gene. The germline V gene encodes CDR1 MRHNA and CDR2 SNTAGT. CDR3 coding DNA: TGTGCCAGCAGTGTGCGTTCAGGGGGAAACACCGGGGAGCTGTTTTTT. This encodes CASSVRSGGNTGELFF.

This rearrangement joins TRBV9 to TRBJ2-3; 8 positions agree with TRBD2. Unmatched junction bases numbered 7, after V lost 0 bases and J lost 4 bases. The germline V gene encodes CDR1 SGDLS and CDR2 YYNGEE. The CDR3 is 16 amino acids. CDR3 amino acids: CASSVGHGGESDTQYF. The CDR3 DNA reads as TGTGCCAGCAGCGTAGGTCACGGGGGGGAGTCAGATACGCAGTATTTT.

The rearrangement uses TRBV5-1 and TRBJ1-4; D unresolved. The CDR3 contains 17 residues. V lost 6 bases and J 2 bases, leaving 20 bases between the germline ends. Per germline, CDR1 SGHRS and CDR2 YFSETQ. CDR3 amino acids: CASTKGGSGATNEKLFF. DNA of the CDR3: TGCGCCAGCACAAAGGGCGGGTCGGGCGCTACTAATGAAAAACTGTTTTTT.

V and J are TRBV7-2 and TRBJ1-2; unclear D gene. This CDR3 is 12 amino acids long. V was trimmed by 4 bases and J by 4 bases, leaving 7 bases between them. Germline lookup yields CDR1 SGHTA and CDR2 FQGNSA. The CDR3 reads CASSSGFYGYTF. CDR3 DNA: TGTGCCAGCAGCTCGGGGTTCTATGGCTACACCTTC.

The chain joins TRBV24-1 to TRBJ1-2; 9 positions agree with TRBD1. Germline CDR1 is KGHDR and CDR2 is SFDVKD. V shed 4 bases, J shed 6 bases, and the junction held 8 bases outside the gene matches. This CDR3 contains 15 residues. Here the CDR3 DNA reads TGTGCCACCAGTGAGGCCGGGACAGGGTATAATGGCTACACCTTC. Translated: CATSEAGTGYNGYTF.